These T cell receptor beta chains were read from a single sample in a study of T cell changes during pregnancy in multiple sclerosis. Profiled with immunoSEQ multiplex PCR; TCRdb holds only in-frame clones, not every one. Of roughly 64,000 clones in the sample, more than 90% are singletons; the top ten hold roughly 1.4%. The sequences come from peripheral blood, collected in the second trimester of pregnancy. These receptors were obtained from a female donor with multiple sclerosis, enrolled in a pregnancy study. The CDR3 runs from the conserved cysteine through the conserved F or W. Each record gives: J gene, D gene, V gene, clone size, CDR3 protein, CDR3 DNA. The D gene is left open where the match is weak. Rows give clone size only sometimes, using once, few, many, or a class for an expanded clone.

J: TRBJ2-5
D: TRBD1
V: TRBV28
size: .
CDR3: CASKQRSGDRPQETQYF
DNA: TGTGCCAGCAAACAAAGATCCGGGGACAGACCTCAAGAGACCCAGTACTTC

J: TRBJ1-2
D: .
V: TRBV5-1
size: .
CDR3: CASSPATGKASGYTF
DNA: TGCGCCAGCAGCCCCGCTACAGGGAAGGCCAGTGGCTACACCTTC

J: TRBJ2-3
D: .
V: TRBV6-5
size: .
CDR3: CASSPPGQTRNTQYF
DNA: TGTGCCAGCAGTCCCCCCGGACAAACGAGAAATACGCAGTATTTT

J: TRBJ2-1
D: .
V: TRBV21-1
size: .
CDR3: CASFRAGGGGGSYNEQFF
DNA: TGTGCCAGCTTCCGGGCGGGAGGAGGTGGGGGCTCCTACAATGAGCAGTTCTTC

J: TRBJ1-5
D: .
V: TRBV6-1
size: .
CDR3: CASSERGRNQPQHF
DNA: TGTGCCAGCAGTGAAAGGGGCCGGAATCAGCCCCAGCATTTT

J: TRBJ2-7
D: TRBD2
V: TRBV5-1
size: .
CDR3: CASSLGGKESEQYF
DNA: TGCGCCAGCAGCCTGGGAGGGAAGGAGAGCGAGCAGTACTTC

J: TRBJ1-1
D: .
V: TRBV30
size: few
CDR3: CAWSVTPTGNTEAFF
DNA: TGTGCCTGGAGTGTAACCCCGACAGGGAACACTGAAGCTTTCTTT

J: TRBJ2-1
D: TRBD2
V: TRBV11-2
size: once
CDR3: CASSSSGRRGYNEQFF
DNA: TGTGCCAGCAGCTCCTCCGGGAGGCGGGGGTACAATGAGCAGTTCTTC

J: TRBJ2-1
D: TRBD2
V: TRBV11-3
size: .
CDR3: CASSRTSGDYEQFF
DNA: TGTGCCAGCAGCAGGACTAGCGGGGACTATGAGCAGTTCTTC

J: TRBJ1-2
D: .
V: TRBV28
size: .
CDR3: CASSSVGGGANYGYTF
DNA: TGTGCCAGCAGTTCCGTCGGGGGGGGCGCCAACTATGGCTACACCTTC

J: TRBJ1-2
D: TRBD1
V: TRBV10-2
size: .
CDR3: CAARGQGMEGYTF
DNA: TGCGCCGCCAGGGGACAGGGGATGGAAGGCTACACCTTC

J: TRBJ2-5
D: TRBD2
V: TRBV7-2
size: .
CDR3: CASSLGRGGETQYF
DNA: TGTGCCAGCAGCTTAGGACGGGGGGGCGAGACCCAGTACTTC

J: TRBJ1-2
D: TRBD1
V: TRBV19
size: .
CDR3: CASNEIGQGSGYTF
DNA: TGTGCCAGTAATGAAATTGGACAGGGGAGCGGCTACACCTTC

J: TRBJ2-1
D: .
V: TRBV6-1
size: .
CDR3: CASSEGYCAILSYNEQFF
DNA: TGTGCCAGCAGTGAAGGGTATTGCGCCATTCTCTCCTACAATGAGCAGTTCTTC

J: TRBJ2-7
D: TRBD1
V: TRBV6-5
size: .
CDR3: CASSRTGGRYEQYF
DNA: TGTGCCAGCAGTCGGACAGGGGGGAGGTACGAGCAGTACTTC

J: TRBJ2-7
D: TRBD1
V: TRBV28
size: .
CDR3: CASSLPSGQFYEQYF
DNA: TGTGCCAGCAGTTTGCCGTCGGGACAGTTCTACGAGCAGTACTTC

J: TRBJ2-7
D: .
V: TRBV11-2
size: once
CDR3: CASSLSLAGEQYF
DNA: TGTGCCAGCAGCTTGAGCCTCGCGGGCGAGCAGTACTTC

J: TRBJ2-2
D: TRBD2
V: TRBV6-4
size: .
CDR3: CASSPLAGTTGELFF
DNA: TGTGCCAGCAGTCCACTAGCGGGTACAACCGGGGAGCTGTTTTTT

J: TRBJ2-3
D: .
V: TRBV18
size: .
CDR3: CASSPRPTATTDTQYF
DNA: TGTGCCAGCTCACCCCGACCGACAGCTACCACAGATACGCAGTATTTT

J: TRBJ2-7
D: TRBD2
V: TRBV6-1
size: .
CDR3: CASSEVGGRAYEQYF
DNA: TGTGCCAGCAGTGAAGTTGGCGGGAGAGCCTACGAGCAGTACTTC

J: TRBJ2-3
D: .
V: TRBV2
size: .
CDR3: CASSEGTHRGDTQYF
DNA: TGTGCCAGCAGTGAAGGGACCCACCGGGGAGATACGCAGTATTTT

J: TRBJ1-1
D: .
V: TRBV19
size: few
CDR3: CASSQTQGEAFF
DNA: TGTGCCAGTAGCCAGACGCAGGGGGAAGCTTTCTTT

J: TRBJ2-3
D: .
V: TRBV7-9
size: .
CDR3: CASGSTMATDTQYF
DNA: TGTGCCAGCGGGAGTACCATGGCTACAGATACGCAGTATTTT

J: TRBJ1-1
D: .
V: TRBV21-1
size: .
CDR3: CASSKEGKWTVNTEAFF
DNA: TGTGCCAGCAGCAAGGAAGGTAAGTGGACAGTGAACACTGAAGCTTTCTTT

J: TRBJ2-7
D: TRBD1
V: TRBV29-1
size: .
CDR3: CSGQGSSPYEQYF
DNA: TGCAGCGGACAGGGCTCGAGCCCCTACGAGCAGTACTTC

J: TRBJ1-2
D: TRBD1
V: TRBV4-3
size: .
CDR3: CASSQSQGAGGYTF
DNA: TGCGCCAGCAGCCAATCACAGGGGGCTGGTGGCTACACCTTC

J: TRBJ1-5
D: .
V: TRBV2
size: .
CDR3: CASSEDGQGNQPQHF
DNA: TGTGCCAGCAGCGAGGATGGACAAGGCAATCAGCCCCAGCATTTT

J: TRBJ2-4
D: .
V: TRBV18
size: .
CDR3: CASSLGSPIAKNIQYF
DNA: TGTGCCAGCTCCCTGGGGAGCCCCATAGCCAAAAACATTCAGTACTTC

J: TRBJ1-5
D: .
V: TRBV27
size: once
CDR3: CASRLGGGSNQPQHF
DNA: TGTGCCAGCAGGCTGGGGGGGGGAAGCAATCAGCCCCAGCATTTT

J: TRBJ2-2
D: TRBD1
V: TRBV7-2
size: .
CDR3: CASSPQGAANTGELFF
DNA: TGTGCCAGCAGCCCACAGGGGGCCGCGAACACCGGGGAGCTGTTTTTT

J: TRBJ2-1
D: TRBD2
V: TRBV9
size: .
CDR3: CASSLRLAGSYGEQFF
DNA: TGTGCCAGCAGCTTACGACTAGCGGGATCTTATGGTGAGCAGTTCTTC

J: TRBJ1-2
D: .
V: TRBV7-9
size: .
CDR3: CASSFGQRLEGYTF
DNA: TGTGCCAGCAGCTTCGGACAGCGCCTGGAGGGCTACACCTTC

J: TRBJ2-1
D: TRBD2
V: TRBV19
size: .
CDR3: CASSRRISGSANNEQFF
DNA: TGTGCCAGTAGTCGGCGAATCAGCGGGAGTGCTAACAATGAGCAGTTCTTC

J: TRBJ2-3
D: .
V: TRBV19
size: .
CDR3: CASSLAPSTDTQYF
DNA: TGTGCCAGTAGTTTGGCACCTAGCACAGATACGCAGTATTTT

J: TRBJ2-4
D: TRBD1
V: TRBV19
size: .
CDR3: CASSYRGRAAKNIQYF
DNA: TGTGCCAGTAGTTACAGGGGTCGGGCGGCCAAAAACATTCAGTACTTC

J: TRBJ1-2
D: .
V: TRBV27
size: .
CDR3: CASSLSMGLYGYTF
DNA: TGTGCCAGCAGTTTATCTATGGGACTCTATGGCTACACCTTC

J: TRBJ2-3
D: .
V: TRBV21-1
size: once
CDR3: CASSWTSPDTQYF
DNA: TGTGCCAGCAGTTGGACTAGTCCCGATACGCAGTATTTT

J: TRBJ1-6
D: .
V: TRBV30
size: once
CDR3: CAADINNSPLHF
DNA: TGTGCCGCGGACATCAACAATTCACCCCTCCACTTT

J: TRBJ2-1
D: TRBD2
V: TRBV4-3
size: .
CDR3: CASSQVSGTAGEQFF
DNA: TGCGCCAGCAGCCAAGTCAGCGGGACTGCTGGTGAGCAGTTCTTC

J: TRBJ2-7
D: TRBD1
V: TRBV7-2
size: .
CDR3: CASSEGQQSLYEQYF
DNA: TGTGCCAGCAGCGAGGGACAGCAGTCCCTCTACGAGCAGTACTTC

J: TRBJ2-3
D: .
V: TRBV7-3
size: .
CDR3: CASSLREGDTQYF
DNA: TGTGCCAGCAGCTTAAGAGAGGGCGATACGCAGTATTTT

J: TRBJ1-4
D: .
V: TRBV5-1
size: .
CDR3: CASSSHIQGMEKLFF
DNA: TGCGCCAGCAGCTCACACATCCAGGGGATGGAAAAACTGTTTTTT

J: TRBJ2-1
D: .
V: TRBV7-9
size: .
CDR3: CASSLYLGGKGNEQFF
DNA: TGTGCCAGCAGCTTATACTTGGGCGGGAAGGGCAATGAGCAGTTCTTC

J: TRBJ1-5
D: .
V: TRBV10-2
size: .
CDR3: CAPLTLMGGAQPQHF
DNA: TGCGCCCCCCTCACCCTAATGGGGGGAGCTCAGCCCCAGCATTTT

J: TRBJ1-1
D: TRBD1
V: TRBV30
size: .
CDR3: CAWSIQGAHTEAFF
DNA: TGTGCCTGGAGTATACAGGGGGCGCACACTGAAGCTTTCTTT

J: TRBJ1-1
D: .
V: TRBV30
size: .
CDR3: CAWTKRVGAMNTEAFF
DNA: TGTGCCTGGACGAAAAGGGTGGGAGCAATGAACACTGAAGCTTTCTTT